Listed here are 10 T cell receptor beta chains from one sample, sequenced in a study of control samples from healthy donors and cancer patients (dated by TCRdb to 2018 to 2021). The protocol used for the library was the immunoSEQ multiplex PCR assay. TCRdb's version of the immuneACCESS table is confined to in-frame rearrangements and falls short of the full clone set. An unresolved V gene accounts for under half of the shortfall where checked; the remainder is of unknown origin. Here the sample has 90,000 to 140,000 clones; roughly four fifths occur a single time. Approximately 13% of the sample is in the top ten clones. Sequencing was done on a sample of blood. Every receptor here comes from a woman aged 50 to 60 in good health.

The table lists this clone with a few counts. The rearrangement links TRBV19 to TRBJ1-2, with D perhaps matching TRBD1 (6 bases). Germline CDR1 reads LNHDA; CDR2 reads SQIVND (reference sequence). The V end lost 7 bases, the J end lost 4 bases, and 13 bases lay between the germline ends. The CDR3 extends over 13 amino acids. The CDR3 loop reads CASTDRTGYGYTF. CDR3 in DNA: TGTGCCAGTACAGACAGGACGGGCTATGGCTACACCTTC.

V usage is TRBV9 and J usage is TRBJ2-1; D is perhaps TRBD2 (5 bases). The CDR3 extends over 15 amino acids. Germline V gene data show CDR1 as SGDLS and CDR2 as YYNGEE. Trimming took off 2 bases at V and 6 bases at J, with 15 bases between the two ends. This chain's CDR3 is CASSVARGSGNEQFF. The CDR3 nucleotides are TGTGCCAGCAGCGTTGCGAGAGGGAGCGGCAATGAGCAGTTCTTC.

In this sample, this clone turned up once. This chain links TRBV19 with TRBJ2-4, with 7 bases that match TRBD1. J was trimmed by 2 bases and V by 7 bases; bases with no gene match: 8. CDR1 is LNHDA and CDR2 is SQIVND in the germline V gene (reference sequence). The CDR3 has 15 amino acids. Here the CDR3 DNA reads TGTGCCAGTACTCCGACAGGGACGTCCAAAAACATTCAGTACTTC. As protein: CASTPTGTSKNIQYF.

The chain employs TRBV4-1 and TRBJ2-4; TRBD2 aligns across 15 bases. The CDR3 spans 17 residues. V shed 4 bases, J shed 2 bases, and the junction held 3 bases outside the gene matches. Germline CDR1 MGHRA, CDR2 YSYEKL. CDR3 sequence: CASSPGTSGRTKNIQYF. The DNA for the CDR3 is TGCGCCAGCAGCCCCGGGACTAGCGGGAGGACCAAAAACATTCAGTACTTC.

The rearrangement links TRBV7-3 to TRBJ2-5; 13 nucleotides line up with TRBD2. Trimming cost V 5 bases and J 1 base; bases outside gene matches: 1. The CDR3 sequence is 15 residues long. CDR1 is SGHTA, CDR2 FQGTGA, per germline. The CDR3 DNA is TGTGCCAGCAGCCGGACTAGCGGGGGCCAAGAGACCCAGTACTTC. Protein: CASSRTSGGQETQYF.

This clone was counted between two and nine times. The CDR3 coding sequence is TGCAGCGTTGAACCCCTGGGCTCCTACAATGAGCAGTTCTTC. The encoded protein is CSVEPLGSYNEQFF. The rearrangement uses TRBV29-1 and TRBJ2-1; D gene ambiguous. CDR1 and CDR2 from the germline V gene are SQVTM and ANQGSEA. The V end lost 2 bases, the J end lost 0 bases, and 8 bases lay between the germline ends. The CDR3 is 14 residues long.

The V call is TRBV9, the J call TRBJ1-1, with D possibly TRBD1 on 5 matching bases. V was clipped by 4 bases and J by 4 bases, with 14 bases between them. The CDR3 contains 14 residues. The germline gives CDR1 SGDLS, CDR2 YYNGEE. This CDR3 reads CASSRQGVGTEAFF. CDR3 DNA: TGTGCCAGCAGCCGGCAGGGTGTGGGCACTGAAGCTTTCTTT. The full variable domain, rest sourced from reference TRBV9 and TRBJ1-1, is DSGVTQTPKHLITATGQRVTLRCSPRSGDLSVYWYQQSLDQGLQFLIQYYNGEERAKGNILERFSAQQFPDLHSELNLSSLELGDSALYFCASSRQGVGTEAFFGQGTRLTVV.

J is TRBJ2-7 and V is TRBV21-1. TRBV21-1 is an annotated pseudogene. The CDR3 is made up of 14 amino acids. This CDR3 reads CASSRSDASYEQYF. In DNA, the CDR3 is TGTGCCAGCAGCAGGTCGGACGCTTCCTACGAGCAGTACTTC.

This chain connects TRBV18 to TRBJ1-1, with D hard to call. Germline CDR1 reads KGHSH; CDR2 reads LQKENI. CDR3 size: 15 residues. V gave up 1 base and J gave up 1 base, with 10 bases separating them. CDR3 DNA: TGTGCCAGCTCACCACGCGGCTCGGAGAACACTGAAGCTTTCTTT. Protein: CASSPRGSENTEAFF. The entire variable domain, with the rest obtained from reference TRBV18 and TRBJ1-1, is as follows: NAGVMQNPRHLVRRRGQEARLRCSPMKGHSHVYWYRQLPEEGLKFMVYLQKENIIDESGMPKERFSAEFPKEGPSILRIQQVVRGDSAAYFCASSPRGSENTEAFFGQGTRLTVV.

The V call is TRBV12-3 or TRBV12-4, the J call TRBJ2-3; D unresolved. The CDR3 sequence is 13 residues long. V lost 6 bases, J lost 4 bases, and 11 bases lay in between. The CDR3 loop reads CASRRSVADTQYF. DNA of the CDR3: TGTGCCAGCAGGCGTTCTGTGGCAGATACGCAGTATTTT.